The 24 T cell receptor beta chains given below trace back to one sample, sequenced in a study of blood T cells in healthy people across ages. Using a J-beta primer mix together with a sample-barcoded 5' primer, a second PCR was run for about 6 to 12 cycles. Each CDR3 protein gets one entry after TCRdb re-called the 5' RACE reads with MiXCR. There are 1.6 million or so distinct CDR3 sequences in the sample; about 31% occur only once, and over 9% lies in the top ten. Sequenced sample: blood. The receptors were gathered from a woman aged 25 to 39 in good health.

This clonotype turned up a few times. The chain is built from TRBV5-1 and TRBJ2-1, with 8 positions matching TRBD2. The CDR3 contains 15 residues. J gave up 4 bases and V 1 base, and 4 bases lay outside the gene matches. Germline lookup yields CDR1 SGHRS and CDR2 YFSETQ. The CDR3 DNA follows: TGCGCCAGCAGCTTGTATACTAGCGGATACAATGAGCAGTTCTTC. It yields the protein CASSLYTSGYNEQFF.

This clonotype was counted only a few times. The V gene is TRBV3-1, the J gene TRBJ1-4; D not certain. From germline, CDR1 is LGHDT and CDR2 YNNKEL (reference sequence). Trimming took 1 base from V and 4 from J, leaving 10 bases between them. The CDR3 runs to 15 residues. CDR3 loop: CASSQGGSRNEKLFF. DNA of the CDR3: TGTGCCAGCAGCCAAGGAGGGAGCCGTAATGAAAAACTGTTTTTT.

This clonotype was counted between two and nine times. V and J are TRBV5-6 and TRBJ2-7; D might be TRBD1 (6 bases). Trimming took off 2 bases at V and 2 bases at J, with 14 bases between the two ends. The germline CDR1 and CDR2 sequences are SGHDT and YYEEEE. The CDR3 spans 15 residues. The CDR3 sequence is CASSLQGFRTYEQYF. CDR3 nucleotide sequence: TGTGCCAGCAGCTTACAGGGTTTCCGCACCTACGAGCAGTACTTC.

Of note for this clonotype: A read error may be the cause here, since a much bigger clone is one base away. This chain links TRBV20-1 with TRBJ1-2; TRBD1 is a possible D gene (5 bases). Trimming took off 3 bases at V and 6 bases at J, with 8 bases between the two ends. The CDR3 is 11 amino acids. Germline values: CDR1 DFQATT, CDR2 SNEGSKA (reference sequence). The CDR3 protein is CSARRGDGYTF. The DNA of the CDR3 is TGCAGTGCTAGGCGAGGGGATGGCTACACCTTC.

V and J are TRBV20-1 and TRBJ2-7; TRBD2 agrees at 7 bases. The CDR3 is 14 residues long. The V gene end was trimmed by 6 bases and the J gene end by 0 bases; junction bases not matched to a gene: 8. Looked up from germline, CDR1 is DFQATT and CDR2 is SNEGSKA (reference sequence). CDR3 in amino acids: CSARLAARSYEQYF. CDR3 DNA: TGCAGTGCACGCCTAGCGGCCCGCTCCTACGAGCAGTACTTC.

The gene calls are TRBV20-1 and TRBJ2-1; possibly TRBD2 for D (5 bases). The germline gives CDR1 DFQATT, CDR2 SNEGSKA (reference sequence). With 0 bases removed from V and 12 bases from J, the gap between germline ends came to 21 bases. This CDR3 has 15 amino acids. The CDR3 region is CSARDNAGIGFGQFF. The CDR3 DNA follows: TGCAGTGCTAGAGATAATGCCGGGATAGGGTTTGGGCAGTTCTTC.

The chain uses TRBV20-1 and TRBJ2-1; TRBD2 is a possible D gene (5 bases). Germline V gives CDR1 DFQATT, CDR2 SNEGSKA (reference sequence). There are 12 residues in the CDR3. V gave up 1 base and J gave up 15 bases, with 16 bases separating them. Here the CDR3 DNA reads TGCAGTGCTAGAGGCGGACTTAGTAAGCGGTTCTTC. Its translation is CSARGGLSKRFF.

The V gene is TRBV20-1, the J gene TRBJ2-3; 13 positions agree with TRBD2. This CDR3 comprises 15 residues. Trimming removed 5 bases from V and 4 bases from J; junction bases left unmatched: 6. CDR1 and CDR2 (germline): DFQATT, SNEGSKA (reference sequence). The CDR3 reads CSAWTSGRNADTQYF. CDR3 sequence (DNA): TGCAGTGCTTGGACTAGCGGGAGAAACGCAGATACGCAGTATTTT.

V usage is TRBV4-1 and J usage is TRBJ2-5; D remains ambiguous. This CDR3 region has 17 residues. V lost 4 bases, J lost 4 bases, and 22 bases lay in between. CDR1 is MGHRA and CDR2 is YSYEKL in the germline V gene. The CDR3 loop reads CASSLSPPGTGGETQYF. CDR3 nucleotide sequence: TGCGCCAGCAGCCTCTCTCCTCCGGGCACGGGTGGAGAGACCCAGTACTTC.

This clonotype was seen a single time. The chain joins TRBV28 to TRBJ2-5; the D gene is possibly TRBD1 (5 bases). Germline-derived CDR1 and CDR2 are MDHEN and SYDVKM. The CDR3 runs to 14 residues. The V end lost 5 bases, the J end lost 4 bases, and 14 bases lay between the germline ends. The CDR3 sequence is CASSVGRVIETQYF. The CDR3 DNA follows: TGTGCCAGCAGTGTCGGCAGGGTTATAGAGACCCAGTACTTC.

Many counts were recorded for this clonotype. Here the CDR3 reads CAISEADEQYF. CDR3 nucleotides: TGTGCCATCAGTGAAGCCGACGAGCAGTACTTC. This chain connects TRBV10-3 to TRBJ2-7; D unclear. From germline, CDR1 is ENHRY and CDR2 SYGVKD. The length of the CDR3 is 11 residues. Trimming removed 3 bases from V and 5 bases from J, with 5 bases in between.

This clonotype has just a few counts. This chain joins TRBV10-3 and TRBJ2-1; D may be TRBD1 (5 bases). Germline V gene data show CDR1 as ENHRY and CDR2 as SYGVKD. This CDR3 is built from 13 residues. V gave up 3 bases and J gave up 12 bases, with 15 bases separating them. DNA for the CDR3: TGTGCCATCAGTGAAGCCAGGGAAGGTTGGCAGTTCTTC. It encodes CAISEAREGWQFF.

The chain couples TRBV20-1 to TRBJ1-6, with TRBD1 matching 7 bases. The germline CDR1 and CDR2 sequences are DFQATT and SNEGSKA (reference sequence). Trimming cost V 5 bases and J 5 bases; bases outside gene matches: 9. The CDR3 totals 15 residues. The CDR3: CSAHTQGVDNSPLHF. Written as DNA, the CDR3 is TGCAGTGCTCACACCCAGGGGGTCGATAATTCACCCCTCCACTTT.

This clonotype was counted only a few times. CDR3 sequence: CATSRRTGRGASPLHF. CDR3 bases: TGTGCCACCAGCAGAAGGACAGGGCGAGGAGCTTCACCCCTCCACTTT. This chain connects TRBV15 to TRBJ1-6; 8 bases are shared with TRBD1. The CDR3 runs to 16 residues. Per the germline V gene, CDR1 is LNHNV and CDR2 is YYDKDF (reference sequence). The V gene end was trimmed by 2 bases and the J gene end by 9 bases; junction bases not matched to a gene: 9.

The rearrangement uses TRBV2 and TRBJ2-7; TRBD1 agrees at 8 bases. After removal of 7 bases from V and 3 bases from J, the junction contained 5 bases not matched to a gene. Germline lookup yields CDR1 SNHLY and CDR2 FYNNEI. The CDR3 length is 13 residues. The CDR3 region is CASNGQGYYEQYF. The CDR3 DNA follows: TGTGCCAGCAACGGACAGGGCTACTACGAGCAGTACTTC.

The CDR3 spells CAFSSISGRAPPHNEQFF. The CDR3 DNA reads as TGTGCCTTCTCTTCTATTAGCGGGAGGGCCCCACCTCACAATGAGCAGTTCTTC. J is TRBJ2-1 and V is TRBV7-9, with 11 nucleotides matching TRBD2. Losses at the gene ends were 11 bases for V and 5 bases for J; bases not matched to a gene: 20. This CDR3 is 18 amino acids long. In germline, CDR1 is SEHNR, CDR2 FQNEAQ (reference sequence).

This clonotype came up many times. The chain carries TRBV29-1 and TRBJ2-5; possibly TRBD1 for D (6 bases). The V gene's germline CDR1 is SQVTM and CDR2 ANQGSEA. Trimming cost V 3 bases and J 8 bases, with 16 bases left between them. This CDR3 is built from 13 residues. The CDR3 protein is CSVDFRTEGTQYF. In DNA form, the CDR3 reads TGCAGCGTTGATTTCCGGACAGAGGGTACCCAGTACTTC.

This clonotype was picked up many times. The V gene is TRBV12-3 or TRBV12-4, the J gene TRBJ2-3; a possible D gene is TRBD2 (6 bases). Trimming took 6 bases from V and 9 from J, leaving 13 bases between them. CDR3 length: 12 residues. The CDR3 here is CASRAGPWTQYF. The CDR3 DNA sequence: TGTGCCAGCAGGGCGGGACCGTGGACGCAGTATTTT.

This chain joins TRBV12-3 or TRBV12-4 and TRBJ2-3; TRBD1 is a possible D gene (5 bases). Trimming took off 11 bases at V and 5 bases at J, with 8 bases between the two ends. The CDR3 spans 10 residues. The DNA of the CDR3 is TGTGCCGGCACAGGAGATACGCAGTATTTT. The encoded protein is CAGTGDTQYF.

The chain links TRBV20-1 to TRBJ2-7; possible D gene TRBD1, 6 bases. The germline V gene encodes CDR1 DFQATT and CDR2 SNEGSKA (reference sequence). Trimming cost V 1 base and J 6 bases, with 13 bases left between them. This CDR3 is built from 13 residues. CDR3 bases: TGCAGTGCTAGAGGCCTAACAGGGCTCGAGCAGTACTTC. Translation: CSARGLTGLEQYF.

This clonotype was counted between two and nine times. The chain carries TRBV25-1 and TRBJ2-5, with TRBD2 matching over 7 bases. J gave up 7 bases and V 4 bases, and 9 bases lay outside the gene matches. Germline V gives CDR1 MGHDK, CDR2 SYGVNS. CDR3 length equals 14 residues. CDR3 nucleotide sequence: TGTGCCAGCAGTGGGGCGTGGGGAGGGGCGACCCAGTACTTC. Protein product: CASSGAWGGATQYF. Filled out from reference TRBV25-1 and TRBJ2-5, the complete variable domain reads EADIYQTPRYLVIGTGKKITLECSQTMGHDKMYWYQQDPGMELHLIHYSYGVNSTEKGDLSSESTVSRIRTEHFPLTLESARPSHTSQYLCASSGAWGGATQYFGPGTRLLVL.

There are a few counts of this clonotype. V gene TRBV4-2 combines with J gene TRBJ2-3; the D gene is possibly TRBD2 (5 bases). This CDR3 is 14 amino acids long. The germline V and J ends were trimmed by 3 bases and 1 base, with 8 bases remaining between them. Germline V gives CDR1 LGHNA, CDR2 YNFKEQ. The CDR3 bases are TGTGCCAGCAGCCAGCGTAGCGGCACAGATACGCAGTATTTT. Translated: CASSQRSGTDTQYF.

About this clonotype itself: A junction boundary mismatches the germline segment, possibly from a read error. The chain couples TRBV4-1 to TRBJ2-7; D may be TRBD1 (5 bases). Germline-derived CDR1 and CDR2 are MGHRA and YSYEKL. The CDR3 sequence is 14 residues long. CDR3 nucleotides: TGCGCCGGCAGCCAAGTAGTCCAGGGCTACGAGCAGTACTTC. The encoded protein is CAGSQVVQGYEQYF.

This clonotype has only a few counts. The chain is built from TRBV7-9 and TRBJ2-1; possible D gene TRBD1, 7 bases. The CDR3 spans 20 residues. Trimming removed 1 base at V and 5 bases at J, with 27 bases between. From germline, CDR1 is SEHNR and CDR2 FQNEAQ (reference sequence). The CDR3 spells CASSLGLGTEQTSPHNEQFF. The CDR3 DNA reads as TGTGCCAGCAGCTTAGGGTTGGGGACAGAACAAACTAGCCCCCACAATGAGCAGTTCTTC.